The source of this T cell receptor (beta chain) is a study of Ad26.COV2.S vaccination and SARS-CoV-2 variants. Study details: The vaccine Ad26.COV2.S was put into the muscle once, or twice with 56 days between.

Treatment noted: roughly 19 received Ad26.COV2.S at low or high dose, single or two shots; 5 received placebo; per-sample allocation not given. Material that was analyzed had been drawn on day 63 after the first vaccine or placebo injection. An Ad26 vector carrying the Wuhan-strain SARS-CoV-2 spike served as the vaccine. Assay: immunoSEQ multiplex PCR; the TCRdb copy retains only in-frame clones and omits some. Here the sample spans hundreds of thousands of clones, around 87% being singletons. Of note for this clone: This same CDR3 is encoded by further DNA sequences in the sample.

V lost 5 bases, J lost 7 bases, and 8 bases stayed unmatched. Germline assignment: CDR1 SGHTA and CDR2 FQGNSA. The CDR3 covers 14 residues. The sequence was collected from a person between 18 and 60 years old who received the Ad26.COV2.S COVID-19 vaccine or a placebo. This specimen was peripheral blood, taken in a trial of Ad26.COV2.S vaccine versus placebo. The chain carries TRBV7-2 and TRBJ1-2, with 9 bases lining up with TRBD1. Here the CDR3 DNA reads TGTGCCAGCAGCCCGAGGGGACAGGGTCGTGGCTACACCTTC. Translating it yields CASSPRGQGRGYTF.